The entry below gives a single T cell receptor beta chain sequence along with its context. There is no known antigen for this receptor. No base qualities exist here, and no much larger clone lies one base off it. From each donor, a single peripheral blood sample of around 120 mL on average was drawn into heparinised tubes. Naive, central memory, regulatory and stem cell-like memory CD4+ T cells were sorted on a BD FACSAria II using a panel including CD45RO, CCR7, CD25, CD127, CD95 and CD27. A purity above 95% was achieved for all sorted populations. PBMCs were separated immediately by Lymphoprep density gradient centrifugation and were stained directly, without being cultured. So that batch effects would be minimized, each experiment stained and sorted samples in pairs, pairing one healthy donor with one patient. All of the isolated RNA was reverse transcribed with the High Capacity cDNA Reverse Transcription Kit, so expressed TCRB transcripts were sequenced. Deep immunoSEQ sequencing was applied to naive, central memory and regulatory T cell samples, giving an average of approximately 4 million total reads per sample. Sorted cells were lysed in RLT buffer, and RNA was extracted using DNase-treated RNeasy Micro or Mini kits according to cell number. To prevent cross-contamination, each cell subset was processed individually, whereas patient and healthy donor samples were processed jointly. The immunoSEQ multiplex PCR was used to amplify TCRB sequences from cDNA, generating 87-bp fragments that spanned the CDR3 region. The amplicons were sequenced using the Illumina HiSeq platform. In the paper's pipeline: Synthetic template baselines were used to correct PCR bias computationally, reads within Hamming distance 2 were collapsed, and singletons that could not be merged were discarded. Reads were aligned against IMGT to assign V, D and J genes, CDR3 length and insertions or deletions at six rearrangement sites. Within each subset, clonotype counts were normalized to sorted cell number, and only after that were true diversity and Gini coefficients computed with the tcR R package. The overlap coefficient, calculated on TCRB nucleotide sequences, was used to measure repertoire sharing. Out-of-frame TCRB sequences from naive cells were analyzed as a proxy for the pre-selection repertoire. As stored in TCRdb, this immuneACCESS dataset retains in-frame rearrangements with V and J assigned. A fraction of the clones does not appear; measured against another copy, unresolved V genes explain less than half of the discrepancy, and the remainder lacks a known reason. V and J calls and clone size follow that table, whereas D and trimming were derived from the DNA. This sample comprises about 620,000 clones, 15% to 19% of them detected only once. The biggest ten clones account for 0.07% to 0.095% of the sample.

This specimen belongs to a study of beta chain features in type 1 diabetes (dated by TCRdb to the late 2010s). Looking at the study overall: Mean age, gender distribution, total cell number and subset yield did not differ between patients and healthy donors. A total of about 110 million sorted cells were examined across all samples, and the number of cells per subset was strongly correlated with RNA yield. In the study, recently diagnosed type 1 diabetes patients and matched healthy donors were compared on the TCRB repertoires of their sorted circulating CD4+ T cell subsets. Regulatory and stem cell-like memory subsets were obtained from only 8 patients and roughly eight healthy donors, while naive and central memory subsets were obtained from all 30 or so donors. Results the study describes overall, beyond this receptor: In all four CD4+ subsets, TCRB CDR3 length was moderately but significantly shorter in type 1 diabetes patients. PCR may preferentially amplify shorter templates, but because patient and control samples were amplified and corrected together, any resulting skew would affect both groups equally. The naive, central memory and regulatory TCRB repertoires appeared to resemble one another more closely among patients than among healthy donors. Because cDNA was sequenced instead of genomic DNA, highly expressing activated cells could be over-represented, though the groups showed no difference in activation or CD3 levels. Because small numbers of individuals were included in the HLA sub-analyses, any influence of HLA type on TCRB rearrangement was left unresolved. Fewer insertions and more nucleotide deletions at VDJ recombination sites were observed in patients with type 1 diabetes, implying thymic rearrangement abnormalities.

A distance of 17 bases separates the germline ends of V and J, which lose 2 bases and 3 bases respectively. CDR3 length: 16 amino acids, cysteine to phenylalanine. The sequence is cut down to CDR3 DNA, 48 bases in frame from base 1. Looking up the germline V gene yields CDR1 SGHTA and CDR2 FQGNSA. The sample taken for sequencing was naive CD4+ T cells from blood. In light of the paper, this sample's cell subset or site label describes: true naive CD4+ T cells. The TCR was taken from a man aged 18 to 29 in good health. The sequence is built from TRBV7-2 and TRBJ2-7; 5 matching bases give a weak D call of TRBD1. The CDR3 protein is CASSLLRQGSFYEQYF. The DNA sequence is given as TGTGCCAGCAGCTTATTAAGGCAGGGCTCTTTCTACGAGCAGTACTTC.